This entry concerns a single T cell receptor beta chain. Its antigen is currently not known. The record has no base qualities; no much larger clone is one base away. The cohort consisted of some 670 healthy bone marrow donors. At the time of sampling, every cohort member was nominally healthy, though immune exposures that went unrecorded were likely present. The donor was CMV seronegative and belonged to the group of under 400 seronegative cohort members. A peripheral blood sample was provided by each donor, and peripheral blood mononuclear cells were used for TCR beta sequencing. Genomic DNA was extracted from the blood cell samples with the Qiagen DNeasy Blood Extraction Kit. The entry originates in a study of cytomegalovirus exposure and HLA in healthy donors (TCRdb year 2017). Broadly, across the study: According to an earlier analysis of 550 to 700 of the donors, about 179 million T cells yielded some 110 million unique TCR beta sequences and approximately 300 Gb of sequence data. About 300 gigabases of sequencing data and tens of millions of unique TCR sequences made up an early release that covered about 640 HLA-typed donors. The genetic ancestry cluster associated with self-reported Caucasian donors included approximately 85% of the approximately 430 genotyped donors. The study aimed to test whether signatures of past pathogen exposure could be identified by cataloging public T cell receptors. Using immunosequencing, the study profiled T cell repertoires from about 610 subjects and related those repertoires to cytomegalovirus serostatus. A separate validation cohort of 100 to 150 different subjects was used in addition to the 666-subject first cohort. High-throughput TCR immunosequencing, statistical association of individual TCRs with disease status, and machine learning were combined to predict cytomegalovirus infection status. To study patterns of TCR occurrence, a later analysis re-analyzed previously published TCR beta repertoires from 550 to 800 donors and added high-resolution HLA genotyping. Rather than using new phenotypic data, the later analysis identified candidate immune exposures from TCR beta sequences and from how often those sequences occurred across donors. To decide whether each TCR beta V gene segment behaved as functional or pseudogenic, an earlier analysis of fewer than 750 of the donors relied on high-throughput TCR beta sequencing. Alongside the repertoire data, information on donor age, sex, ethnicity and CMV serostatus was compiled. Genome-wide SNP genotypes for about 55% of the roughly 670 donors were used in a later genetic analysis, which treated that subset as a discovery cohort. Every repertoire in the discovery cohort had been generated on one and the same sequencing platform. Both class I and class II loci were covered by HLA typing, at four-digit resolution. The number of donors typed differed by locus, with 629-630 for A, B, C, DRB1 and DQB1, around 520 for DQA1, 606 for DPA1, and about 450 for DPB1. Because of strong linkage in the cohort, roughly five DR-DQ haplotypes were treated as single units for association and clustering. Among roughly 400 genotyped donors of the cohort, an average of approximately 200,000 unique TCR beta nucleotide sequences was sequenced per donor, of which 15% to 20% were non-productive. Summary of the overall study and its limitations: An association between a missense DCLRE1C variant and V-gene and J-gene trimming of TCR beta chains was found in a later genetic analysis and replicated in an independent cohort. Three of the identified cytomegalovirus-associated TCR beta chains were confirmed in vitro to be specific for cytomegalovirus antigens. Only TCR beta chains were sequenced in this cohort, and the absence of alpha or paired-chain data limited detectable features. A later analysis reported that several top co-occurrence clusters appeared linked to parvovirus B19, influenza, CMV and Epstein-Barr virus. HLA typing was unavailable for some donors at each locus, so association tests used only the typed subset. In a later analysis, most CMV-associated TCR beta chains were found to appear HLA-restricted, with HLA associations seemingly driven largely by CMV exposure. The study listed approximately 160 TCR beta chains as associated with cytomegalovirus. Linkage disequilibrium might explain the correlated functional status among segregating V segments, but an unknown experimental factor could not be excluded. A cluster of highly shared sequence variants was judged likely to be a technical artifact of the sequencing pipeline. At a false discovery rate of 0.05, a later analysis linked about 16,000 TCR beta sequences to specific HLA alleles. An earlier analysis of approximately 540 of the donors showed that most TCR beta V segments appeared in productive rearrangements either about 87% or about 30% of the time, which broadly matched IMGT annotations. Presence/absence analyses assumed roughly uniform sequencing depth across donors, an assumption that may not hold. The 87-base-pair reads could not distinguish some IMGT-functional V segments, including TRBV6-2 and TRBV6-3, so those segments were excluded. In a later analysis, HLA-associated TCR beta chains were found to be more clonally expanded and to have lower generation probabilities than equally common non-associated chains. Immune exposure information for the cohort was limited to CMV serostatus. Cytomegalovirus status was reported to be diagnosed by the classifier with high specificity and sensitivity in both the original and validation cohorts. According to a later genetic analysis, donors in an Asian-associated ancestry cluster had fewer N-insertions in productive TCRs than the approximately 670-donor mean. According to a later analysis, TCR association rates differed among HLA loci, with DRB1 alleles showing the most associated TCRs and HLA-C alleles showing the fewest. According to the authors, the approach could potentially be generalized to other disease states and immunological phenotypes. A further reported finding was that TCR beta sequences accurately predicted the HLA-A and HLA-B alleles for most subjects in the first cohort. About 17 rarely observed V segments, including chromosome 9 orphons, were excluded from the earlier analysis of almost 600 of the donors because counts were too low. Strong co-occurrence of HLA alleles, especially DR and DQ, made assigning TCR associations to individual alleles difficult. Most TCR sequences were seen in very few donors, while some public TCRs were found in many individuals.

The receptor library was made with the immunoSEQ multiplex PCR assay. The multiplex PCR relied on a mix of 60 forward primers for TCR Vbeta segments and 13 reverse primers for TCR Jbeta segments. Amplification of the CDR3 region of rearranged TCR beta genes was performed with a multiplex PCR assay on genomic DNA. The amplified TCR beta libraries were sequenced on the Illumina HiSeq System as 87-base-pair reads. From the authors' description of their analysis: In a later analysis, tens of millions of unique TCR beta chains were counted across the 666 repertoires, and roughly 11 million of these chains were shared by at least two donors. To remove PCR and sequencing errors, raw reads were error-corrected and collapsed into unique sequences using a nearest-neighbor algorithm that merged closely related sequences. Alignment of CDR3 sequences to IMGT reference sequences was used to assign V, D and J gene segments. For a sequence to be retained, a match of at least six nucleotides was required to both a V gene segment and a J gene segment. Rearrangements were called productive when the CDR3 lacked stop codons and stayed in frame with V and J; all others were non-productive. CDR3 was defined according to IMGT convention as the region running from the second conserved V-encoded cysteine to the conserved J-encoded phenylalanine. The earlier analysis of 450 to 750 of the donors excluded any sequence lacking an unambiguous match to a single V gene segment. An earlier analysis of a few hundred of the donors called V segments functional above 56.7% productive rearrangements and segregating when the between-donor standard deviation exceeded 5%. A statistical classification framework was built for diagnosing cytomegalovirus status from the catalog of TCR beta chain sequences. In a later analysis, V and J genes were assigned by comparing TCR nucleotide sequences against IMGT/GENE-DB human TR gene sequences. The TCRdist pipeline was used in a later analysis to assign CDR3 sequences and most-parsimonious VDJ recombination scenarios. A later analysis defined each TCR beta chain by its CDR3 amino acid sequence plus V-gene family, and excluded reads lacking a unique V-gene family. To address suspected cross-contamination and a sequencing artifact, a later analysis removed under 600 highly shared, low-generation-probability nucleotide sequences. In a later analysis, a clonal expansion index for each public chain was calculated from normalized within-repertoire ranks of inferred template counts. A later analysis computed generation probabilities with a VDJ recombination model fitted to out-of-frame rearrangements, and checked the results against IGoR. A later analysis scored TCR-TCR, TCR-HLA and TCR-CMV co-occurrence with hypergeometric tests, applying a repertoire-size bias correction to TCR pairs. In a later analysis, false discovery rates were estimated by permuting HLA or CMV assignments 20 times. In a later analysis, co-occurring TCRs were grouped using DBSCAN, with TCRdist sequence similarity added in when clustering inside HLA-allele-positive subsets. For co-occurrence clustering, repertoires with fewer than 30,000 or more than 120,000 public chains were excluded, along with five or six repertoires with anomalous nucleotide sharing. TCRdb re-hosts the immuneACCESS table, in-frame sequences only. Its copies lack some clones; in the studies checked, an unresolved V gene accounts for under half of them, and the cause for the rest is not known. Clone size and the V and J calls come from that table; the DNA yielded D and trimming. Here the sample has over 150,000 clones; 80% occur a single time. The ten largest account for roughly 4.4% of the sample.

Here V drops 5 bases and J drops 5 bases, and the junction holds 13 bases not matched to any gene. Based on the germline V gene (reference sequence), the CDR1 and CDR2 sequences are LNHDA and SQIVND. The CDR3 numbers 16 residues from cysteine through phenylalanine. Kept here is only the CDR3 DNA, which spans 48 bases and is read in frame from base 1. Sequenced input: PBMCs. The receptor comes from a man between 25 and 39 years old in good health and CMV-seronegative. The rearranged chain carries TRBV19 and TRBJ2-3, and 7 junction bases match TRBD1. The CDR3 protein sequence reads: CASSLRQGLGEDTQYF. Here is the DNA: TGTGCCAGTAGTCTCCGACAGGGCTTAGGGGAAGATACGCAGTATTTT.